The source of this T cell receptor (beta chain) is a study of CD8 T cells in ankylosing spondylitis. This clonotype was counted only a few times. As yet, its antigen is unknown. TCRdb re-called the 5' RACE reads through MiXCR, storing one row per CDR3 protein. This sample has 100,000 to 150,000 distinct CDR3 sequences, with 17% found just once. The study, taken as a whole, reports: It appeared that ankylosing spondylitis blood was characterized by a TCR beta motif of fewer than 10 highly homologous variants.

The receptor's source is a male donor with ankylosing spondylitis. The sequenced sample was blood, either unsorted or a sorted T cell fraction (not recorded which).

The CDR3 region has the DNA TGTGCCAGCAGCTTAGTAGCCAGGGGCGGCGGACTAGCCAAAAACATTCAGTACTTC. Translated, it gives CASSLVARGGGLAKNIQYF. The chain joins TRBV11-2 to TRBJ2-4; TRBD1 is a possible D gene (6 bases). Germline V lookup: CDR1 SGHAT, CDR2 FQNNGV. This CDR3 region has 19 residues. Trimming took off 1 base at V and 0 bases at J, with 19 bases between the two ends.